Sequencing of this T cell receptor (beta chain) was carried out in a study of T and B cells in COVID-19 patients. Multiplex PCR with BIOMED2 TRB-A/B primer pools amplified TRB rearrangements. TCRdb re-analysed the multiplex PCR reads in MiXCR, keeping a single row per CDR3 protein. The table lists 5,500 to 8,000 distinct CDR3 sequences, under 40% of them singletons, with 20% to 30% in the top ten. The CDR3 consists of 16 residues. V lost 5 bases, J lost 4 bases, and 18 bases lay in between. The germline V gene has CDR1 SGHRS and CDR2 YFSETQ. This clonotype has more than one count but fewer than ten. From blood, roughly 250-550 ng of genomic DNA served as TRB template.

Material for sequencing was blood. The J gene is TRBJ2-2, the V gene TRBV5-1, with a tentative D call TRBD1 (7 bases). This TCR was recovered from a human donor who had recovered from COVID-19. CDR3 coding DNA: TGCGCCAGCAGATCCCGACAGGGACTGGGCACCGGGGAGCTGTTTTTT. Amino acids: CASRSRQGLGTGELFF.